Sequencing of this T cell receptor beta chain was carried out in a study of T cells after yellow fever vaccination. With V trimmed by 5 bases and J by 2 bases, 5 bases remained unmatched. Looked up from germline, CDR1 is ENHRY and CDR2 is SYGVKD. The CDR3 has 14 residues. TCRdb reprocessed the 5' RACE reads with MiXCR, giving one entry per CDR3 protein. This sample has more than 250,000 distinct CDR3 sequences, with around 7% found just once. V is TRBV10-3 and J is TRBJ2-7; 8 bases map to TRBD2. Sequencing used PBMCs, obtained about 41 days after the first yellow fever vaccination. The sequence derives from a man aged 18 to 29 who received the YFV17D yellow fever vaccine. CDR3 nucleotide sequence: TGTGCCATCAGTCCGGGGGGGGGGCCCTACGAGCAGTACTTC. Protein: CAISPGGGPYEQYF.